This TCR beta chain was observed in a study of memory CD4+ T cells and cytomegalovirus serostatus. Of note for this clone: Its target is not known.

The length of the CDR3 is 17 residues. Whole-study findings and limits: CMV serostatus prediction reached median AUC approximately 0.96, or 0.89 with US-trained model.

Sequencing used immunoSEQ multiplex PCR; TCRdb keeps in-frame clones, though not all of them. This table holds about 82,000 clones, 65% to 85% found once. Single viable CD3+CD4+CD8-CD45RO+ cells were sorted as the memory CD4+ T cells. This sequence was found in an adult in good health and CMV-seronegative. The rearrangement links TRBV21-1 to TRBJ2-7; the D call of TRBD2 is as the table states it, not checked on the DNA. TRBV21-1 represents a pseudogene. Source material: memory CD4+ T cells from blood. CDR3 DNA sequence: TGTGCCAGCAGCAAAGCGCTTTGGAAAGGAAGGAGGGTCGAGCAGTACTTC. The encoded protein is CASSKALWKGRRVEQYF.